The present TCR beta chain was sequenced within a study of T cells in Graves' hyperthyroidism and ophthalmopathy. Study at large: At the time of initial diagnosis and before any treatment, peripheral blood was collected.

In this sample, this clonotype turned up many times. Its antigen is still unknown. Study outcomes and limitations: Stable hyperthyroidism was separated from ophthalmopathy by a model based on 13 V-J features.

The PBMCs were sourced from fresh peripheral blood (10 ml). RNA transcripts yielded amplified TCR beta CDR3 regions. First-round RT-PCR with HTBI primers amplified the TCR CDR3 region. MiXCR, applied by TCRdb to the multiplex PCR reads, yields one record per CDR3 protein. The table records roughly 500,000 distinct CDR3 sequences, about 24% of them present only once. Sequencing was performed on blood. The source is a woman aged 25 to 39 with Graves' ophthalmopathy.

The CDR3 sequence: CASIGFSEAFF. The CDR3 DNA is TGTGCCAGTATCGGTTTCTCTGAAGCTTTCTTT. The chain combines TRBV6-5 with TRBJ1-1; D is uncertain. Germline V gene sequence: CDR1 MNHEY, CDR2 SVGAGI. CDR3 length equals 11 residues. Between the trimmed V and J ends, which lost 9 bases and 6 bases, there was a span of 11 bases.